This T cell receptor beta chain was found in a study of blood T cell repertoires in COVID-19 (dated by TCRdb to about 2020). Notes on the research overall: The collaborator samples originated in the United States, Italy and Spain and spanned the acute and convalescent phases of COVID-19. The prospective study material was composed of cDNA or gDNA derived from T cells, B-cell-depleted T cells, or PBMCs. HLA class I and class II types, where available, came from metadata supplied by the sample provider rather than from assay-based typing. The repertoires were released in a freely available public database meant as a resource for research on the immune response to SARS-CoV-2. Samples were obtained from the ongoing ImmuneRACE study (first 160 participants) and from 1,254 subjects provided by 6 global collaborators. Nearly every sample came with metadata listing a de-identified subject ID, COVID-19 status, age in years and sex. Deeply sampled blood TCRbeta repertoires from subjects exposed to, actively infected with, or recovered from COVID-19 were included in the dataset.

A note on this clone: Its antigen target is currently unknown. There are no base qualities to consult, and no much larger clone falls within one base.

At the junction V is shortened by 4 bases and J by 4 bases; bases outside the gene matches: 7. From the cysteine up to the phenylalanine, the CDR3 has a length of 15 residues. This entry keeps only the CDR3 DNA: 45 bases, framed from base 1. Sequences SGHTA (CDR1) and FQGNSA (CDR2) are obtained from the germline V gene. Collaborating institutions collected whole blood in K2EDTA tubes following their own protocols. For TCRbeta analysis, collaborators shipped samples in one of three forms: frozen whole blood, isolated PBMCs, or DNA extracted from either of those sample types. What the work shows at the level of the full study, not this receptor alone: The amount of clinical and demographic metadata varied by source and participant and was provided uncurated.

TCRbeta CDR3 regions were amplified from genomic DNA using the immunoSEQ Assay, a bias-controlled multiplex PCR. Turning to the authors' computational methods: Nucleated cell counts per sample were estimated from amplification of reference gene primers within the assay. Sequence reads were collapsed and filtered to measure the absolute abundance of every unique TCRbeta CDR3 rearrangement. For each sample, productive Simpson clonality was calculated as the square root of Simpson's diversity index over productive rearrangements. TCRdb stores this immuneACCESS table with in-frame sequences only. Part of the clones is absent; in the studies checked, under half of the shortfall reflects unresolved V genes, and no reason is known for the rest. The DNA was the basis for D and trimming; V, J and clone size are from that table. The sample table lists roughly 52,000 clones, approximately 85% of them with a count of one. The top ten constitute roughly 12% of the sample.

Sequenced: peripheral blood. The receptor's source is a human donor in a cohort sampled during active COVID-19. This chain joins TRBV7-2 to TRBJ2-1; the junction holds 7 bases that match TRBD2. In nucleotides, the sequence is TGTGCCAGCAGCTCCACGGGGGGAGGTTACAATGAGCAGTTCTTC. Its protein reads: CASSSTGGGYNEQFF.